This TCR beta chain derives from a study of blood T cell repertoires in COVID-19. Study-level information: Samples representing acute and convalescent COVID-19 were sourced from the United States, Italy and Spain. PBMCs, B-cell-depleted T cells, or T cells were the source of the cDNA or gDNA that made up the material.

This CDR3 comprises 15 residues. The data were produced by immunoSEQ multiplex PCR, yet TCRdb's version contains in-frame clones alone and is incomplete. The data show hundreds of thousands of clones, roughly 89% seen once. This rearrangement joins TRBV21-1 to TRBJ2-3; the table's D gene call, TRBD1, was not cross checked with the DNA. TRBV21-1 is marked as a pseudogene. The source is a woman younger than 45 with active or convalescent COVID-19. The specimen sequenced was peripheral blood. The CDR3 bases are TGTGCCAGCAGCAACACAGGGTCTCATGCAGATACGCAGTATTTT. It yields the protein CASSNTGSHADTQYF.